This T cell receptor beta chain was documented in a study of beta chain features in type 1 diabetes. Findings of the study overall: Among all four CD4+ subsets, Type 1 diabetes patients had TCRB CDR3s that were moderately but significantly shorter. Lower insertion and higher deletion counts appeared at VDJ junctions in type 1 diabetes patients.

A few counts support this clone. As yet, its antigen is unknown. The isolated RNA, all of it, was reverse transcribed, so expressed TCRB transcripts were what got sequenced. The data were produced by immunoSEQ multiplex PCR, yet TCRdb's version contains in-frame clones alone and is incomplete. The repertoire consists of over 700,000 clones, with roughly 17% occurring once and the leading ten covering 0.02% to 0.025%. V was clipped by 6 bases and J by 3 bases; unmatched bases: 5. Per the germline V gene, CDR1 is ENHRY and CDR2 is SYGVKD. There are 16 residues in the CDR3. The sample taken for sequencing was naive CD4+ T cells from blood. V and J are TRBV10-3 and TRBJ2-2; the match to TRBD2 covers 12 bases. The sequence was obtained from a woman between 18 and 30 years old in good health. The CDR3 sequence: CAIRSSGRVYTGELFF. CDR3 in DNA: TGTGCCATCAGGTCTAGCGGGAGGGTCTACACCGGGGAGCTGTTTTTT.